This record concerns one T cell receptor beta chain sequence. V lost 4 bases, J lost 4 bases, and 14 bases lay in between. Germline CDR1 and CDR2: MDHEN and SYDVKM. The CDR3 runs to 15 residues. In the original workflow: It was from reference gene primer amplification that nucleated cell counts were estimated. The table came from immunoSEQ multiplex PCR; TCRdb's copy has only in-frame clones and leaves some out. The DNA was the basis for D and trimming; V, J and clone size are from that table. The repertoire holds 220,000 or so clones, around 80% seen once, with 15% to 20% in the top ten. The source of the sample is a study of blood T cell repertoires in COVID-19. Study-wide context: In each case, the material was cDNA or gDNA derived from T cells, B-cell-depleted T cells, or PBMCs.

The sequence was collected from a man younger than 40 with active or convalescent COVID-19. This chain links TRBV28 with TRBJ1-3, with D perhaps matching TRBD1 (6 bases). The sample consisted of peripheral blood. The CDR3 protein is CASSSTGRRGNTIYF. Written as DNA, the CDR3 is TGTGCCAGCAGTTCAACAGGGAGAAGAGGAAACACCATATATTTT.